This T cell receptor beta chain was recovered during a study of cytomegalovirus exposure and HLA in healthy donors (dated by TCRdb to the late 2010s). General notes on the study: An earlier analysis of several hundred of the donors reported approximately 270 Gb of sequence data and 100 million to 130 million unique TCR beta sequences from 150 million to 200 million T cells. An earlier analysis of several hundred of the donors applied high-throughput TCR beta sequencing to assess whether each TCR beta V gene segment acted as functional or pseudogenic. Using immunosequencing, the study profiled T cell repertoires from some 670 subjects and related those repertoires to cytomegalovirus serostatus. A later genetic analysis took genome-wide SNP genotypes for about 55% of the roughly 700 donors and used that subset as a discovery cohort. Of the roughly 400 genotyped donors, over 70% fell in the genetic ancestry cluster associated with self-reported Caucasian donors. HLA typing included class I and class II loci at four-digit resolution. On average, approximately 250,000 unique TCR beta nucleotide sequences were sequenced per donor among some 420 genotyped donors of the cohort, with roughly 18% of those sequences being non-productive. In a later analysis, previously published TCR beta repertoires from 550 to 700 donors were re-analyzed and high-resolution HLA genotyping was added so that TCR occurrence patterns could be studied. A separate validation cohort of more than 100 different subjects was used in addition to the roughly 700-subject first cohort. Donor age, sex, ethnicity and CMV serostatus were collected together with the repertoire data. The study aimed to test whether cataloging public T cell receptors could reveal signatures of past pathogen exposure. In the later analysis, no new phenotypic data were used to find candidate immune exposures; instead, reliance was placed on TCR beta sequences and their occurrence across donors. The study combined high-throughput TCR immunosequencing, statistical association of individual TCRs with disease status, and machine learning to predict cytomegalovirus infection status. An early release that covered about 600 HLA-typed donors contained approximately 300 gigabases of sequencing data and some 87 million unique TCR sequences. Every repertoire in the discovery cohort had been generated on one and the same sequencing platform. Five DR-DQ haplotypes were treated as single units for association and clustering because of strong linkage in the cohort. The number of typed donors differed by locus: roughly 620-630 for A, B, C, DRB1 and DQB1; 500 to 550 for DQA1; approximately 600 for DPA1; and roughly 450 for DPB1. Overall study results and their limits: Approximately 16 rarely observed V segments, including chromosome 9 orphons, were excluded from the earlier analysis of some 590 of the donors because counts were too low. In an earlier analysis of some 550 of the donors, most TCR beta V segments were observed in productive rearrangements about 90% or about 30% of the time, broadly matching IMGT annotations. When HLA alleles, especially DR and DQ, strongly co-occurred, attributing TCR associations to individual alleles was difficult. This cohort had only TCR beta chains sequenced, and the lack of alpha or paired-chain data limited which features could be detected. A cluster of highly shared sequence variants was judged likely to represent a technical artifact of the sequencing pipeline. Across donors, most TCR sequences were observed very rarely, whereas some public TCRs were present in many individuals. The presence/absence analyses assumed that sequencing depth was roughly uniform across donors, and that assumption may not be true. The only immune exposure information available for the cohort was CMV serostatus. In both the original and validation cohorts, the classifier was reported to diagnose cytomegalovirus status with high specificity and sensitivity. An association between a missense DCLRE1C variant and V-gene and J-gene trimming of TCR beta chains was found in a later genetic analysis and replicated in an independent cohort. The authors suggested that the approach could potentially be generalized to other disease states and immunological phenotypes. A further reported finding was that TCR beta sequences accurately predicted the HLA-A and HLA-B alleles for most subjects in the first cohort. According to a later analysis, TCR association rates differed among HLA loci, with DRB1 alleles showing the most associated TCRs and HLA-C alleles showing the fewest. Because HLA typing was missing for some donors at each locus, association tests included only the typed subset. In vitro tests confirmed that a few of the cytomegalovirus-associated TCR beta chains recognize cytomegalovirus antigens. In a later analysis, most CMV-associated TCR beta chains were found to appear HLA-restricted, with HLA associations seemingly driven largely by CMV exposure. In a later analysis, HLA-associated TCR beta chains showed more clonal expansion and lower generation probabilities than non-associated chains that were equally common. The 87-base-pair reads could not distinguish some IMGT-functional V segments, including TRBV6-2 and TRBV6-3, so those segments were excluded. According to a later analysis, parvovirus B19, influenza, CMV and Epstein-Barr virus appeared linked to several top co-occurrence clusters. At a false discovery rate of 0.05, a later analysis linked 15,000 to 20,000 TCR beta sequences to specific HLA alleles. Linkage disequilibrium might explain the correlated functional status among segregating V segments, but an unknown experimental factor could not be ruled out. A total of 164 TCR beta chains were listed by the study as associated with cytomegalovirus. In a later genetic analysis, fewer N-insertions in productive TCRs were reported among donors in an Asian-associated ancestry cluster than the roughly 700-donor mean.

At the junction V is shortened by 6 bases and J by 3 bases; bases outside the gene matches: 10. As encoded in the germline V gene (reference sequence), CDR1 is SEHNR while CDR2 is FQNEAQ. From its cysteine to its phenylalanine, the CDR3 spans 15 amino acids. Just CDR3 DNA is preserved here, 45 bases in frame from base 1. Receptors were amplified or captured by the immunoSEQ multiplex PCR assay. A mixture of 60 forward primers for TCR Vbeta segments and 13 reverse primers for TCR Jbeta segments was used in the multiplex PCR. The CDR3 region of rearranged TCR beta genes was amplified from genomic DNA by a multiplex PCR assay. The Illumina HiSeq System was used to sequence the amplified TCR beta libraries as 87-base-pair reads. The source study handled its data this way. Across the 500 to 850 repertoires, a later analysis counted around 80 million unique TCR beta chains, approximately 12 million of which were shared by at least two donors. Raw reads were error-corrected and collapsed into unique sequences by a nearest-neighbor algorithm in which closely related sequences were merged to remove PCR and sequencing errors. To assign V, D and J gene segments, CDR3 sequences were aligned to IMGT reference sequences. For a sequence to be retained, a match of at least six nucleotides was required to both a V gene segment and a J gene segment. A rearrangement counted as productive if the CDR3 had no stop codons and remained in frame with V and J, and every other rearrangement counted as non-productive. CDR3 was defined by IMGT convention, running from the second conserved V-encoded cysteine to the conserved J-encoded phenylalanine. The earlier analysis of 587 of the donors excluded any sequence lacking an unambiguous match to a single V gene segment. An earlier analysis of a few hundred of the donors called V segments functional above 56.7% productive rearrangements and segregating when the between-donor standard deviation exceeded 5%. A statistical classification framework was developed to diagnose cytomegalovirus status using the catalog of TCR beta chain sequences. V and J gene assignment, in a later analysis, came from comparing TCR nucleotide sequences with IMGT/GENE-DB human TR gene sequences. Using the TCRdist pipeline, a later analysis assigned CDR3 sequences along with most-parsimonious VDJ recombination scenarios. In a later analysis, each TCR beta chain was defined by its CDR3 amino acid sequence together with its V-gene family, and reads lacking a unique V-gene family were excluded. To address suspected cross-contamination and a sequencing artifact, a later analysis removed around 590 highly shared, low-generation-probability nucleotide sequences. In a later analysis, a clonal expansion index for each public chain was calculated from normalized within-repertoire ranks of inferred template counts. In a later analysis, generation probabilities were computed using a VDJ recombination model fitted to out-of-frame rearrangements, and the results were checked against IGoR. In a later analysis, hypergeometric tests were used to score TCR-TCR, TCR-HLA and TCR-CMV co-occurrence, with a repertoire-size bias correction applied to TCR pairs. False discovery rates were estimated in a later analysis by permuting HLA or CMV assignments 20 times. In a later analysis, co-occurring TCRs were grouped using DBSCAN, with TCRdist sequence similarity added in when clustering inside HLA-allele-positive subsets. For co-occurrence clustering, repertoires with fewer than 30,000 or more than 120,000 public chains were excluded, along with four to six repertoires with anomalous nucleotide sharing. The clones in this table, taken by TCRdb from immuneACCESS, are in-frame only. Not every clone is retained; where verified, under half of the shortfall comes from an unresolved V gene, and the cause of the rest is unknown. V, J and clone size were drawn from that table, and D and trimming were deduced from the DNA. Here the sample has approximately 100,000 clones; about 81% occur a single time. The biggest ten clones account for roughly 1.5% of the sample.

Note on this clone: Its antigen is still unknown. The input lacks base qualities; no much larger clone sits a single base away.

The cohort comprised fewer than 700 healthy bone marrow donors. Cohort members were all nominally healthy when sampled, although unrecorded immune exposures were likely present. The donor was CMV seronegative and belonged to the group of several hundred seronegative cohort members. A peripheral blood sample was provided by each donor, and peripheral blood mononuclear cells were used for TCR beta sequencing. The Qiagen DNeasy Blood Extraction Kit was used to extract genomic DNA from the blood cell samples. The receptor was isolated from a middle-aged man in good health and CMV-seronegative. The rearrangement joined TRBV7-9 to TRBJ1-2, with 7 bases in between that match TRBD1. Sequenced sample: PBMCs. The CDR3 has the sequence CASRSGTELYYGYTF. The nucleotide sequence reads TGTGCCAGCAGGTCCGGGACAGAGCTTTACTATGGCTACACCTTC.